A single sample is the source of the 18 T cell receptor beta chains below, sequenced in a study of CD8 T cells in Susac syndrome. RNA amounts of 0.5 to 1 ug underwent reverse transcription with random hexamers. MiXCR, applied by TCRdb to the immunoSEQ multiplex PCR reads, yields one record per CDR3 protein. The data show around 170,000 distinct CDR3 sequences, with about 92% seen just once and under 0.085% held by the top ten. The sequencing input was CD4+ T cells from PBMCs. All receptors come from a human donor in good health.

The V call is TRBV20-1, the J call TRBJ1-3; D is ambiguous. CDR1 is DFQATT and CDR2 is SNEGSKA in the germline V gene (reference sequence). The V end was cut by 6 bases, the J end by 4 bases, with 7 bases between. This CDR3 contains 11 residues. The CDR3 sequence: CSAHRGNTIYF. CDR3 nucleotide sequence: TGCAGTGCCCATAGGGGAAACACCATATATTTT.

The chain uses TRBV12-3 or TRBV12-4 and TRBJ2-2; a possible D gene is TRBD1 (6 bases). This CDR3 is built from 14 residues. Between the trimmed V and J ends, which lost 9 bases and 5 bases, there was a span of 16 bases. The CDR3 loop is CASTNRARTGELFF. For the CDR3, the DNA is TGTGCCAGTACGAACAGGGCTCGGACCGGGGAGCTGTTTTTT.

The J gene is TRBJ1-1, the V gene TRBV3-1, with D possibly matching TRBD1 (5 bases). The CDR3 contains 14 residues. Germline-derived CDR1 and CDR2 are LGHDT and YNNKEL (reference sequence). Trimming shortened V by 1 base and J by 5 bases, and 11 bases separated the two germline ends. DNA for the CDR3: TGTGCCAGCAGCCAAGGGGGGTATCGGACTGAAGCTTTCTTT. Translated: CASSQGGYRTEAFF. The full variable domain, rest sourced from reference TRBV3-1 and TRBJ1-1, is DTAVSQTPKYLVTQMGNDKSIKCEQNLGHDTMYWYKQDSKKFLKIMFSYNNKELIINETVPNRFSPKSPDKAHLNLHINSLELGDSAVYFCASSQGGYRTEAFFGQGTRLTVV.

The chain joins TRBV28 to TRBJ2-1; the match to TRBD2 covers 8 bases. Germline V CDR1 and CDR2: MDHEN, SYDVKM. The junction had 7 bases not matched to a gene; V was cut back by 6 bases and J by 6 bases. This CDR3 is built from 14 residues. CDR3 coding DNA: TGTGCCAGCAGCCTTTATGGGACTAGCAATGAGCAGTTCTTC. It codes for CASSLYGTSNEQFF.

The V gene is TRBV30, the J gene TRBJ2-5; 7 bases agree with TRBD1. Germline V lookup: CDR1 GTSNPN, CDR2 SVGIG (reference sequence). V lost 0 bases, J lost 5 bases, and 12 bases stayed unmatched. This CDR3 is 16 amino acids long. The CDR3: CAWSVGEGGGKETQYF. CDR3 DNA: TGTGCCTGGAGTGTAGGAGAAGGGGGCGGCAAGGAGACCCAGTACTTC.

The chain has TRBV4-3 and TRBJ2-3; possibly TRBD2 for D (6 bases). The V gene's germline CDR1 is LGHNA and CDR2 YSLEER. The CDR3 spans 14 residues. V shed 1 base and J shed 1 base, with 6 bases lying between them. CDR3 sequence (DNA): TGCGCCAGCAGCCAAGGGAGGGGCACAGATACGCAGTATTTT. It yields the protein CASSQGRGTDTQYF.

This clonotype was recorded a few times. The chain has TRBV7-8 and TRBJ1-1, with a possible D match to TRBD1 (5 bases). The V and J ends lost 8 bases and 6 bases respectively, with 16 bases between them. In germline, CDR1 is SGHVS, CDR2 FQNEAQ. The CDR3 runs 13 residues. The CDR3 bases are TGTGCCAGCGCTCCCGGCGGGGACGCTGAAGCTTTCTTT. Its translation is CASAPGGDAEAFF.

This chain links TRBV19 with TRBJ1-1; possibly TRBD1 for D (6 bases). V was cut by 5 bases and J by 1 base, with 11 bases left in between. CDR1 is LNHDA, CDR2 SQIVND, per germline (reference sequence). The CDR3 is made up of 14 amino acids. CDR3 amino acids: CASSRGDKNTEAFF. In DNA form, the CDR3 reads TGTGCCAGTAGTCGGGGGGACAAGAACACTGAAGCTTTCTTT.

The rearrangement links TRBV5-1 to TRBJ2-7, with D perhaps TRBD2 (5 bases). Germline values: CDR1 SGHRS, CDR2 YFSETQ. V lost 2 bases, J lost 4 bases, and 7 bases lay in between. The CDR3 is 12 residues long. The CDR3 region has the DNA TGCGCCAGCAGCTTCACGGGATACGAGCAGTACTTC. This encodes CASSFTGYEQYF. Full variable domain (outside the CDR3, taken from reference TRBV5-1 and TRBJ2-7): KAGVTQTPRYLIKTRGQQVTLSCSPISGHRSVSWYQQTPGQGLQFLFEYFSETQRNKGNFPGRFSGRQFSNSRSEMNVSTLELGDSALYLCASSFTGYEQYFGPGTRLTVT.

This sequence joins TRBV18 and TRBJ2-7, with D uncertain. CDR1 is KGHSH and CDR2 is LQKENI in the germline V gene. The CDR3 length is 13 residues. V dropped 8 bases and J dropped 3 bases, with 14 bases sitting between them. The CDR3 coding sequence is TGTGCCAGCCACCAAACGGGCAGCTACGAGCAGTACTTC. Its translation: CASHQTGSYEQYF.

V is TRBV30 and J is TRBJ1-6; D not certain. V lost 2 bases to trimming and J lost 7 bases, with 12 bases between them. This CDR3 contains 14 residues. Germline CDR1 GTSNPN, CDR2 SVGIG (reference sequence). CDR3 in amino acids: CAWSRIKTNSPLHF. The CDR3 bases are TGTGCCTGGAGTCGAATCAAAACAAATTCACCCCTCCACTTT.

The rearrangement uses TRBV3-1 and TRBJ2-1, with D perhaps matching TRBD2 (5 bases). This CDR3 has 13 amino acids. Germline V gives CDR1 LGHDT, CDR2 YNNKEL (reference sequence). Trimming left V 9 bases short and J 2 bases short, with 11 bases between. Written as DNA, the CDR3 is TGTGCCAGTGCGGCGGGTACCTACAATGAGCAGTTCTTC. Translated, it gives CASAAGTYNEQFF.

J is TRBJ2-7 and V is TRBV18, with 8 bases that match TRBD1. The CDR3 runs 13 residues. CDR1 is KGHSH, CDR2 LQKENI, per germline. V lost 4 bases, J lost 9 bases, and 8 bases stayed unmatched. In nucleotides, the CDR3 is TGTGCCAGCTCACGACCTGCAGGGGGCGGGCAGTACTTC. Its protein product is CASSRPAGGGQYF.

The V call is TRBV23-1, the J call TRBJ2-4, with D hard to call. TRBV23-1 is reported as an ORF; its role is uncertain. V lost 1 base and J lost 9, with 13 bases in between. The CDR3 contains 14 residues. CDR3 in amino acids: CASSQFRHPRIQYF. The DNA for the CDR3 is TGCGCCAGCAGTCAATTCAGACATCCGCGCATTCAGTACTTC.

The chain carries TRBV20-1 and TRBJ2-7; D might be TRBD2 (7 bases). Germline-derived CDR1 and CDR2 are DFQATT and SNEGSKA (reference sequence). V was shortened by 5 bases and J by 0 bases, with 11 bases between the two germline ends. This CDR3 contains 13 residues. The CDR3 loop reads CSAGGGPSYEQYF. CDR3 coding DNA: TGCAGTGCTGGGGGGGGGCCCTCCTACGAGCAGTACTTC.

The gene calls are TRBV2 and TRBJ1-6, with 11 positions matching TRBD1. After removal of 6 bases from V and 13 bases from J, the junction contained 5 bases not matched to a gene. In germline, CDR1 is SNHLY, CDR2 FYNNEI. The CDR3 length is 13 residues. CDR3 protein: CASRWTGGEPLHF. The CDR3 DNA sequence: TGTGCCAGCAGGTGGACAGGGGGCGAGCCCCTCCACTTT.

V and J are TRBV19 and TRBJ2-7; D call uncertain. Germline V gives CDR1 LNHDA, CDR2 SQIVND (reference sequence). The CDR3 covers 13 residues. The V and J ends lost 9 bases and 0 bases respectively, with 12 bases between them. The CDR3 region is CASRAVSSYEQYF. For the CDR3, the DNA is TGTGCCAGCCGAGCAGTGAGCTCCTACGAGCAGTACTTC.

The chain employs TRBV3-1 and TRBJ1-6, with unresolved D. The CDR3 loop spans 12 amino acids. Per germline, CDR1 LGHDT and CDR2 YNNKEL (reference sequence). V was trimmed by 4 bases and J by 10 bases, leaving 8 bases between them. CDR3 sequence (DNA): TGTGCCAGCAGCCGGACGTTATCACCCCTCCACTTT. It specifies CASSRTLSPLHF.